This TCR beta chain was identified in a study of shared clonotypes between healthy human individuals. Sequencing was performed with immunoSEQ multiplex PCR; in TCRdb, only in-frame clones are kept and a portion is missing. The sample contains approximately 1,000,000 clones, approximately 80% of which appear only once. The CDR3 extends over 13 amino acids. V dropped 6 bases and J dropped 6; count of bases not matched to a gene: 3. Germline CDR1 reads ENHRY; CDR2 reads SYGVKD. This clone was detected only once. Its antigen is still unknown. Study-level points and caveats: Larger estimated richness was generally seen in naive subsets than in memory subsets.

The sequenced material came from memory CD4+ T cells from PBMCs. Subset specified: CD45RA-negative fraction. The chain joins TRBV10-3 to TRBJ2-1; TRBD2 agrees at 9 bases. This receptor was obtained from a man aged 18 to 29 in good health. Some clones in this sample may be carry-over from other donors' samples. The CDR3 loop is CAIRSSGTNEQFF. CDR3 in DNA: TGTGCCATCAGGTCTAGCGGGACCAATGAGCAGTTCTTC.